Sequencing of this T cell receptor (beta chain) was carried out in a study of T cell repertoires in cytomegalovirus infection. Overall study context: Based on public TCR beta signatures, there were indications of CMV infection and of a matching HLA type. Findings of the study overall: Cumulative public TCR beta family frequency identified carriers of CMV plus the relevant HLA. HLA-C-restricted TCR beta clonotypes specific for CMV led the ex vivo response.

CDR3 length: 15 residues. Trimming removed 7 bases from V and 2 bases from J, with 16 bases in between. Germline lookup yields CDR1 MDHEN and CDR2 SYDVKM. One entry per CDR3 protein, called by TCRdb with MiXCR from the reads. The sample records under 600,000 distinct CDR3 sequences, 15% to 20% being singletons. This clonotype was seen a handful of times. Its antigen is unknown. Sequencing was done on a sample of CD8+ T cells from PBMCs. The TCR sequence derives from a human donor in good health (CMV status not recorded). Some clones in this sample may be carry-over from other donors' samples. V is TRBV28 and J is TRBJ2-3; maybe TRBD1 (6 bases). Here the CDR3 reads CASTIIGDITDTQYF. Here the CDR3 DNA reads TGTGCCAGCACCATAATAGGGGACATCACAGATACGCAGTATTTT.